These T cell receptor beta chains were read from a single sample in a study of tumor-infiltrating lymphocytes in primary liver carcinoma. TCRdb reprocessed the multiplex PCR reads with MiXCR, giving one entry per CDR3 protein. This table holds fewer than 350,000 distinct CDR3 sequences, approximately 65% found once. Sequenced material: peripheral blood. The receptors shown here come from a man aged 35 to 55 with primary liver carcinoma and hepatitis B virus infection. Both conserved end residues are part of each CDR3. Each record gives: clone size, J gene, D gene, V gene, CDR3 DNA, CDR3 protein. A D gene is named only where the DNA matches it firmly. The size of a clone is reported for some rows only, either as once, few or many, or as a class for expanded clones.

>many|TRBJ1-2|NA|TRBV6-2/TRBV6-3
TGTGCCAGTGGGAGTGGGGGTGGCTACACCTTC
CASGSGGGYTF
>few|TRBJ1-2|NA|TRBV5-1
TGCGCCAGCAGCTTGGCCCAGGGACTAAACTATGGCTACACCTTC
CASSLAQGLNYGYTF
>NA|TRBJ2-4|TRBD1|TRBV11-1
TGTGCCAGCAGCTCTCCGGGACAGGGAGTATCAAAAAACATTAAGTACTTC
CASSSPGQGVSKNIKYF
>NA|TRBJ1-4|NA|TRBV7-8
TGTGCCAGCAGCATGGGACGGGGGGAAAAACTGTTTTTT
CASSMGRGEKLFF
>NA|TRBJ1-1|NA|TRBV4-1
TGCGCCAGGAGCCGATGGTTCGGGTTGTCTGAAGCTTTCTTT
CARSRWFGLSEAFF
>many|TRBJ1-1|NA|TRBV11-2
TGTGCCAGCAGCTTAGTAGCGGGAACCACTGAAGCTTTCTTT
CASSLVAGTTEAFF
>NA|TRBJ2-5|TRBD2|TRBV29-1
TGCAGCTTTCTATTAGGCCACGGGGGGGAGACCCAGTACTTC
CSFLLGHGGETQYF
>NA|TRBJ2-3|TRBD2|TRBV4-1
TGCACCAGCAGCCAAGCAGCTAGCGGAAACGGGGATGCGCAGTATTTT
CTSSQAASGNGDAQYF
>NA|TRBJ2-7|TRBD1|TRBV29-1
TGCAGCGTTGAAGGCGGGGACAGGGGGCGTTACGAGCAGTACTTC
CSVEGGDRGRYEQYF
>many|TRBJ1-2|NA|TRBV4-2
TGTGCCAGCAGCCAAGGGCCGGAGGGTTTAGGGGGGATGAACTATGGCTACACCTTC
CASSQGPEGLGGMNYGYTF
>NA|TRBJ1-6|NA|TRBV5-1
TGCGCCAGCAGCCTTGCCCGGGATTCACCCCTCCACTTT
CASSLARDSPLHF
>NA|TRBJ1-3|NA|TRBV12-3/TRBV12-4
TGTGCCAGCAGTTTCGGGGCATGGGAATCTGGAGACACCATATATTTT
CASSFGAWESGDTIYF
>NA|TRBJ2-3|TRBD2|TRBV5-1
TGCGCCAGCAGCTTCCACGGGGGGGCCACAGATACGCAGTATTTT
CASSFHGGATDTQYF
>NA|TRBJ2-7|NA|TRBV29-1
TGCAGCGCACGTACGGGATGGAACTCCTACGAGCAGTACTTC
CSARTGWNSYEQYF
>many|TRBJ2-2|NA|TRBV5-5
TGTGCCAGCAGCCATTCCAGCCGCATAACGAACACCGGGGAGCTGTTTTTT
CASSHSSRITNTGELFF
>many|TRBJ2-1|NA|TRBV29-1
TGCAGCGTTGATCCGGGGAATGAGCAGTTCTTC
CSVDPGNEQFF
>few|TRBJ2-1|NA|TRBV24-1
TGTGCCACCAGTGAGGAGGTTAGCGGCTACAATGAGCAGTTCTTC
CATSEEVSGYNEQFF
>NA|TRBJ2-1|TRBD2|TRBV9
TGTGCCAGCAGCGTAGATTCAGGGAGGGATGAGCAGTTCTTC
CASSVDSGRDEQFF
>many|TRBJ2-7|NA|TRBV12-3/TRBV12-4
TGTGCCAGCATCGGGTGGGAGTACGAGCAGTACTTC
CASIGWEYEQYF
>many|TRBJ2-5|NA|TRBV29-1
TGCAGCGTTTCTGGCGGGGGACAAAAACAAGAGACCCAGTACTTC
CSVSGGGQKQETQYF
>many|TRBJ1-2|NA|TRBV6-1
TGTGCCAGCAGTGAAATAAGGGATGGGGACTATGGCTACACCTTC
CASSEIRDGDYGYTF
>few|TRBJ2-7|TRBD2|TRBV28
TGTGCCAGCAGTTCCCTAGCGGGAGGGCGGGACGAGCAGTACTTC
CASSSLAGGRDEQYF
>once|TRBJ1-5|TRBD1|TRBV30
TGTGCCAGGAGTGACAGGGGGGGGAGTCAGCCCCAGCATTTT
CARSDRGGSQPQHF
>NA|TRBJ2-7|NA|TRBV28
TGTGCCAGTTCGGGCAGGGACCATAATCCTTCCTCCTACGAGCAGTACTTC
CASSGRDHNPSSYEQYF
>NA|TRBJ2-3|NA|TRBV5-1
TGCGCCAGCAGCGCCGGCCTTGGGACTGGCACAGATACGCAGTATTTT
CASSAGLGTGTDTQYF
>NA|TRBJ2-5|NA|TRBV11-1
TGCGCCAGCAGCGACTCTAGCTCATTCTACAATGAGCAGTACTTC
CASSDSSSFYNEQYF
>NA|TRBJ1-5|NA|TRBV15
TGTGCCACCAGCAGAGCCGGGGGGCGAAGCAATCAGCCCCAGCATTTT
CATSRAGGRSNQPQHF
>few|TRBJ2-3|TRBD2|TRBV28
TGTGCCAGCACCTCCCTGATGGCGGGAGGGGCAGATACGCAGTATTTT
CASTSLMAGGADTQYF
>NA|TRBJ1-2|NA|TRBV12-3/TRBV12-4
TGTGCCAGCAGTAGGGCTAAAGCTAACTATGGCTACACCTTC
CASSRAKANYGYTF
>NA|TRBJ1-2|TRBD1|TRBV5-4
TGTGCCAGCAGCGGCAGGGGGCACGGCTATGGCTACACCTTC
CASSGRGHGYGYTF
>once|TRBJ1-1|NA|TRBV11-2
TGTGCTAGCTGCGGAATGGTTCTGGCGGAAGCTTTCTTT
CASCGMVLAEAFF
>NA|TRBJ1-3|NA|TRBV6-6
TGTGCCAGCAGTCGAAAGACTGGCTCTGGATACACCATATATTTT
CASSRKTGSGYTIYF